Following are 17 T cell receptor beta chains from one sample sequenced in a study of glioma-infiltrating T cells after dendritic cell vaccination. Here immunoSEQ multiplex PCR was the method, and the copy in TCRdb shows in-frame clones only, minus some. The sample gives fewer than 45,000 clones, 82% of which show up once; about 8% is in the top ten. Sample: blood, taken before dendritic cell vaccination. All receptors derive from a human donor with glioblastoma.

This clone was counted a few times. The V and J genes are TRBV5-6 and TRBJ1-1, with 8 bases aligning to TRBD1. The junction had 14 bases not matched to a gene; V was cut back by 6 bases and J by 4 bases. The germline CDR1 and CDR2 sequences are SGHDT and YYEEEE. The length of the CDR3 is 16 residues. DNA of the CDR3: TGTGCCAGCACGACAGCCGGGACAGGTCTTAGCACTGAAGCTTTCTTT. Amino acids: CASTTAGTGLSTEAFF.

The rearrangement joins TRBV19 to TRBJ2-1, with TRBD2 identical over 7 bases. The J segment lost 8 bases and the V segment lost 3 bases, leaving 7 bases of the junction unmatched. The CDR3 consists of 14 residues. Germline V gene data show CDR1 as LNHDA and CDR2 as SQIVND (reference sequence). This CDR3 reads CASSITGGAYEQFF. CDR3 in DNA: TGTGCCAGTAGTATCACGGGGGGTGCCTATGAGCAGTTCTTC.

The chain combines TRBV7-9 with TRBJ2-7; 7 positions match TRBD2. The CDR3 spans 17 residues. V gave up 1 base and J gave up 2 bases; unmatched junction bases: 11. Looked up from germline, CDR1 is SEHNR and CDR2 is FQNEAQ (reference sequence). CDR3 sequence: CASSLEREGLYPYEQYF. The DNA for the CDR3 is TGTGCCAGCAGCTTAGAGCGAGAGGGACTATACCCCTACGAGCAGTACTTC.

The chain is built from TRBV5-1 and TRBJ1-2; TRBD1 might be the D (6 bases). Germline CDR1 reads SGHRS; CDR2 reads YFSETQ. Between the trimmed V and J ends, which lost 4 bases and 2 bases, there was a span of 12 bases. The CDR3 totals 14 residues. CDR3: CASSARDINYGYTF. The CDR3 DNA follows: TGCGCCAGCAGCGCCCGGGACATCAACTATGGCTACACCTTC. The whole variable domain, remainder taken from reference TRBV5-1 and TRBJ1-2, is KAGVTQTPRYLIKTRGQQVTLSCSPISGHRSVSWYQQTPGQGLQFLFEYFSETQRNKGNFPGRFSGRQFSNSRSEMNVSTLELGDSALYLCASSARDINYGYTFGSGTRLTVV.

The gene calls are TRBV9 and TRBJ2-6; 8 bases fit TRBD1. V trimming: 4 bases; J trimming: 1 base; junction bases outside the gene matches: 7. This CDR3 region has 17 residues. Germline CDR1 SGDLS, CDR2 YYNGEE. The CDR3 loop is CASSPRGLYSGANVLTF. The DNA of the CDR3 is TGTGCCAGCAGCCCCAGGGGGCTGTATTCTGGGGCCAACGTCCTGACTTTC.

The CDR3 is CASRQGPSGTGFGGNEQFF. CDR3 in DNA: TGTGCCAGTAGGCAAGGACCTTCCGGGACAGGGTTCGGTGGAAATGAGCAGTTCTTC. The chain links TRBV19 to TRBJ2-1, with 9 bases matching TRBD1. This CDR3 region has 19 residues. J was trimmed by 7 bases and V by 6 bases; bases with no gene match: 22. Germline assignment: CDR1 LNHDA and CDR2 SQIVND (reference sequence).

The genes are TRBV7-3 and TRBJ2-1; TRBD2 agrees at 10 bases. V shed 5 bases, J shed 0 bases, and the junction held 7 bases outside the gene matches. The CDR3 covers 17 residues. In germline, CDR1 is SGHTA, CDR2 FQGTGA. CDR3 DNA: TGTGCCAGCAGCCCCCGGACTAGCGGACGCTCCTACAATGAGCAGTTCTTC. It codes for CASSPRTSGRSYNEQFF.

V is TRBV6-5 and J is TRBJ2-3; D is possibly TRBD2 (5 bases). In germline, CDR1 is MNHEY, CDR2 SVGAGI. The V end lost 5 bases, the J end lost 6 bases, and 9 bases lay between the germline ends. The CDR3 length is 12 residues. The CDR3 DNA reads TGTGCCAGCAGTCGGGGTGCGGATACGCAGTATTTT. Protein product: CASSRGADTQYF.

The chain links TRBV7-2 to TRBJ1-5; D might be TRBD1 (5 bases). Germline CDR1 is SGHTA and CDR2 is FQGNSA. The germline V and J ends were trimmed by 4 bases and 8 bases, with 9 bases remaining between them. There are 12 residues in the CDR3. In DNA form, the CDR3 reads TGTGCCAGCAGCTCCCCGGGGGAGCCCCAGCATTTT. It translates to CASSSPGEPQHF.

The V call is TRBV11-3, the J call TRBJ2-5; 7 nucleotides align to TRBD1. This CDR3 is 13 amino acids long. From germline, CDR1 is SGHNT and CDR2 YENEEA. The trim removed 5 bases at V and 1 base at J, leaving 1 base unmatched. In DNA, the CDR3 is TGTGCCAGCAGCCGGGACAGCCAAGAGACCCAGTACTTC. It encodes CASSRDSQETQYF.

The rearrangement uses TRBV7-9 and TRBJ2-3, with 9 bases aligning to TRBD2. Per the germline V gene, CDR1 is SEHNR and CDR2 is FQNEAQ (reference sequence). V shed 4 bases and J 2 bases; nucleotides not matched to a gene: 4. This CDR3 spans 15 amino acids. CDR3 nucleotides: TGTGCCAGCAGCTCAATAGCGGGGGTCACAGATACGCAGTATTTT. It translates to CASSSIAGVTDTQYF.

V usage is TRBV11-2 and J usage is TRBJ2-3, with 7 bases fitting TRBD1. Trimming removed 3 bases from V and 2 bases from J; junction bases left unmatched: 5. The CDR3 is made up of 15 amino acids. CDR1 is SGHAT and CDR2 is FQNNGV in the germline V gene. CDR3 sequence reads: CASSFRDRLTDTQYF. CDR3 bases: TGTGCCAGCAGCTTTCGGGACAGACTCACAGATACGCAGTATTTT.

V and J are TRBV29-1 and TRBJ2-7, with a weak D call TRBD2 (7 bases). The CDR3 covers 12 residues. The V gene lost 6 bases and the J gene lost 2 bases, with 11 bases spanning the gap. From germline, CDR1 is SQVTM and CDR2 ANQGSEA. The CDR3 here is CSVGGLTYEQYF. DNA for the CDR3: TGCAGCGTCGGGGGGCTAACCTACGAGCAGTACTTC.

The gene calls are TRBV5-1 and TRBJ2-7; D gene unclear. The germline V gene encodes CDR1 SGHRS and CDR2 YFSETQ. V lost 0 bases to trimming and J lost 2 bases, with 9 bases between them. The CDR3 runs to 14 residues. The CDR3 nucleotides are TGCGCCAGCAGCTTGGGGCAGGCCCCCTACGAGCAGTACTTC. Protein sequence: CASSLGQAPYEQYF.

The V and J genes are TRBV15 and TRBJ2-7; D is perhaps TRBD2 (6 bases). The CDR3 is 17 amino acids. CDR1 and CDR2 from the germline V gene are LNHNV and YYDKDF (reference sequence). V was pared by 1 base and J by 3 bases, with 19 bases between. In DNA, the CDR3 is TGTGCCACCAGCAGAGCTATAGCTTCGGGAGCTTTCTACGAGCAGTACTTC. Its translation is CATSRAIASGAFYEQYF.

The chain couples TRBV6-1 to TRBJ2-3; TRBD2 agrees at 8 bases. After removal of 7 bases from V and 3 bases from J, the junction contained 9 bases not matched to a gene. The germline CDR1 and CDR2 sequences are MNHNS and SASEGT. This CDR3 is 15 amino acids long. The CDR3 reads CASTRPRGGTDTQYF. CDR3 bases: TGTGCCAGCACCAGGCCCCGGGGGGGTACAGATACGCAGTATTTT.

This chain uses TRBV30 with TRBJ1-2, with D possibly TRBD1 on 6 matching bases. V was trimmed by 5 bases and J by 2 bases, leaving 9 bases between them. The CDR3 has 12 residues. Germline values: CDR1 GTSNPN, CDR2 SVGIG (reference sequence). The CDR3 bases are TGTGCCTGGGGACAGCTGAACTATGGCTACACCTTC. It translates to CAWGQLNYGYTF.